This T cell receptor beta chain is from a study of blood T cell repertoires in COVID-19 (dated by TCRdb to 2019 to 2021). A note on the overall study: Collaborator samples came from the United States, Italy and Spain and covered acute and convalescent phases of COVID-19. Deeply sampled blood TCRbeta repertoires from subjects exposed to, actively infected with, or recovered from COVID-19 were included in the dataset. The samples were drawn from two sources: the first 160 participants of the ongoing ImmuneRACE study, and approximately 1,300 subjects contributed by 6 global collaborators. The repertoires were made available in a free public database intended to serve as a resource for research on the immune response to SARS-CoV-2. The prospective study material was composed of cDNA or gDNA derived from T cells, B-cell-depleted T cells, or PBMCs. HLA class I and class II types, where available, came from metadata supplied by the sample provider rather than from assay-based typing. A de-identified subject ID, COVID-19 status, age in years and sex were almost always included in the sample metadata.

What the study reported, not specific to this receptor: Clinical and demographic metadata were provided uncurated, with the amount varying by source and participant.

The CDR3 runs 12 residues from the cysteine to the phenylalanine. The sequence is cut down to CDR3 DNA, 36 bases in frame from base 1. V lost 5 bases and J lost 8 bases; the stretch between them is 15 bases long. Via the germline V gene (reference sequence), CDR1 is GTSNPN and CDR2 SVGIG. The immunoSEQ Assay, a bias-controlled multiplex PCR, was used to amplify TCRbeta CDR3 regions from genomic DNA. The study's processing was this. The number of nucleated cells in each sample was estimated by amplification of reference gene primers within the assay. To quantify the absolute abundance of each unique TCRbeta CDR3 rearrangement, sequence reads were collapsed and filtered. For each sample, productive Simpson clonality was calculated by taking the square root of Simpson's diversity index across productive rearrangements. Held by TCRdb, this immuneACCESS table contains in-frame sequences only and omits some clones. Under half of the omission traces to an unresolved V gene where checked; the cause of the rest is unknown. V, J and clone size are those of that table, while D and trimming were read from the DNA. A total of about 380,000 clones appear in this sample, around 87% of them only once. The ten largest clones take up approximately 1.2% of the sample.

In the prospective study, participants were roughly 18 to 100 years old, resided in under 30 geographic areas of the United States, and were enrolled through a virtual design. To assign participants to cohorts, the prospective study relied on clinical history that participants themselves reported in a screening survey and a study questionnaire. ImmuneRACE Cohort 3 recovered participants were defined by two consecutive negative NP/OP PCR tests, healthcare professional clearance, or symptom resolution. Each participant in the prospective study had whole blood, serum and a nasopharyngeal or oropharyngeal swab collected by mobile phlebotomists. Over an approximately 2-month period, participants in the prospective study had the option of providing additional blood draws and questionnaires. Prospective study blood samples were shipped either frozen or at room temperature before DNA extraction. A remark on this clone: Its recognized antigen is unknown. No base quality information exists; no much larger clone differs at one position.

The receptor's source is a man aged 25 to 45 who had recovered from COVID-19. The sample consisted of PBMCs or T cells enriched from blood (not recorded which). The chain couples TRBV30 to TRBJ1-2; too little of a D gene remains to name it. The DNA is as follows: TGTGCCTGGGGATACCCCTCGGGAGGCTACACCTTC. Its translation reads: CAWGYPSGGYTF.